This TCR beta chain came from a study of shared clonotypes between healthy human individuals (dated by TCRdb to the early 2020s). About the investigation overall: A couple of women and a few men aged 18 to 49 years were included in the cohort. Libraries were prepared and TCR repertoires were sequenced by different laboratories using diverse techniques, in order to increase sequencing depth and limit assay-specific biases. To estimate repertoire size and how much clonotype sharing occurs between individuals, the study deeply sequenced the blood TCR repertoires of about five healthy adults. Between about 0.9 and 9 billion PBMCs per donor were obtained by leukapheresis.

General study outcomes and caveats: Sampling was restricted to blood, and TCR repertoires in tissues likely differ from the TCR repertoires found in blood. Pairwise subsampling indicated that sequencing depth was expected to affect the degree of clonotype sharing among donors. Because the study included only a small number of donors, the genetic and exposure-history diversity represented was limited.

The table lists this clone with a few counts. The antigen it recognizes is unknown. It has no much larger one-base neighbor in the sample; base qualities were not kept. The CDR1 and CDR2 encoded by the germline V gene (reference sequence) are SEHNR and FQNEAQ. Taken from cysteine to phenylalanine, the CDR3 has 18 residues. This entry keeps only the CDR3 DNA: 54 bases, framed from base 1. V has 11 bases trimmed and J has 2 bases trimmed; junction bases matching no gene number 20. Donors were healthy HIV-negative adults with no recently reported acute infections or vaccinations. All donors were Caucasian adults living in Nashville, Tennessee, USA. For unsorted samples, 75 million to 90 million PBMCs were counted, and genomic DNA was extracted using the QIAamp DNA Blood Mini kit. Blood was obtained by leukapheresis, after which PBMCs were separated by Ficoll-Histopaque density gradient centrifugation and cryopreserved in liquid nitrogen vapor phase.

Using the deep immunoSEQ assay, multiplex PCR amplified TCR CDR3 regions from genomic DNA. Extracted genomic DNA from each cell subset was distributed evenly across all wells of several immunoSEQ 96-well plates, and each plate was treated as a replicate. For unsorted PBMC, approximately 310 ng genomic DNA, equal to 32,000 or so T cell genomes, was loaded into each replicate PCR. Ten immunoSEQ deep assay plates were used to sequence unsorted PBMC genomic DNA. Purified libraries were measured with a Qubit 3.0 fluorometer, size-checked on a Bioanalyzer 2100, and measured again with the KAPA Library Quantification kit. Every immunoSEQ 96-well plate was sequenced on a separate single-read 150-cycle Illumina NextSeq 550 flow cell. In the original analysis: Because only junctional sequences without quality scores were contained in the immunoSEQ output, filtering matching that applied to full-length reads could not be performed. Sequences were annotated with PyIR, a Python wrapper for IgBLAST v1.9, using IMGT germline references to assign V/J genes and CDR3. Reads were filtered out if the reads had weak V/J assignments (E-value above 1e-6), no CDR3, stop codons, out-of-frame junctions, or ambiguous translated residues. V3J clonotypes were defined as sequences sharing an identical inferred V gene, J gene, and CDR3 amino acid sequence. Percentage overlap between repertoires was computed as shared unique clonotypes divided by the size of the smaller repertoire. Richness of each repertoire was evaluated using RTK rarefaction, the Chao1 estimator, and Recon v2.1 estimates of unobserved clonotypes. TCRdb obtained this table from immuneACCESS and retained in-frame rearrangements with V and J assigned. These tables miss some clones; where compared with another copy, unresolved V genes account for less than half of the shortfall, and the remainder is unexplained. V and J calls and clone size follow that table, whereas D and trimming were derived from the DNA. Across this sample there are about 480,000 clones, with over 60% seen only once. 9.5% to 15% of the sample lies in the top ten.

Recombination linked TRBV7-9 to TRBJ1-5; 8 bases in between match TRBD1. This receptor was taken from a woman between 40 and 55 years old in good health. Some clones in this sample may be carry-over from other donors' samples. The sample taken for sequencing was PBMCs. CDR3 region: CAGPRGGQEASGNQPQHF. The bases are TGTGCCGGTCCAAGAGGGGGACAGGAGGCTTCGGGCAATCAGCCCCAGCATTTT.